These 23 T cell receptor beta chains were all obtained from the same sample, sequenced in a study of CD4 T cells in relation to SARS-CoV-2 and coronaviruses. The data were produced by immunoSEQ multiplex PCR, yet TCRdb's version contains in-frame clones alone and is incomplete. The data contain 35,000 to 45,000 clones, over 75% of them seen just once; the ten biggest clones take up roughly 21%. The antigens for these receptors are not known. Sequenced input: memory CD4+ T cells from PBMCs, cultured in vitro. These receptors came from an adult with COVID-19.

The rearrangement links TRBV5-1 to TRBJ1-1, with D maybe TRBD1 (5 bases). The CDR3 contains 13 residues. Trimming stripped 0 bases from V and 8 bases from J, with 11 bases between. In germline, CDR1 is SGHRS, CDR2 YFSETQ. The CDR3 nucleotides are TGCGCCAGCAGCTTGGGGGGGTCAGGGGAAGCTTTCTTT. As protein: CASSLGGSGEAFF.

This rearrangement joins TRBV2 to TRBJ2-7; a possible D gene is TRBD2 (6 bases). CDR1 is SNHLY and CDR2 is FYNNEI in the germline V gene. The CDR3 is 13 amino acids. V was shortened by 8 bases and J by 4 bases, with 15 bases between the two germline ends. CDR3 region: CASQATGVYEQYF. CDR3 DNA: TGTGCCAGCCAGGCGACGGGAGTGTACGAGCAGTACTTC.

The V and J genes are TRBV7-6 and TRBJ1-6, with 8 positions matching TRBD1. The CDR3 loop spans 15 amino acids. Trimming cost V 5 bases and J 9 bases; bases outside gene matches: 9. Per germline, CDR1 SGHVS and CDR2 FNYEAQ. CDR3 DNA: TGTGCCAGCAGCAACCCAGGGGGCGCCCCTTCACCCCTCCACTTT. It translates to CASSNPGGAPSPLHF.

V and J are TRBV7-2 and TRBJ2-5; D possibly uses TRBD1 or TRBD2 (5 bases each). CDR1 and CDR2 (germline): SGHTA, FQGNSA. The CDR3 is 14 residues long. Trimming stripped 3 bases from V and 4 bases from J, with 12 bases between. The CDR3: CASSFNRGRETQYF. The CDR3 region has the DNA TGTGCCAGCAGCTTTAATCGGGGACGAGAGACCCAGTACTTC.

The rearrangement joins TRBV10-3 to TRBJ2-5, with 11 nucleotides matching TRBD1. The germline V gene encodes CDR1 ENHRY and CDR2 SYGVKD. V lost 3 bases to trimming and J lost 4 bases; unmatched junction nucleotides: 4. The CDR3 is 15 residues long. In DNA form, the CDR3 reads TGTGCCATCAGTGAAAGGACAGGGGGCTTAGAGACCCAGTACTTC. It is translated as CAISERTGGLETQYF.

This chain links TRBV14 with TRBJ2-1; TRBD2 matches at 7 bases. Germline V gives CDR1 SGHDN, CDR2 FVKESK. This CDR3 has 15 amino acids. J gave up 0 bases and V 4 bases, and 3 bases lay outside the gene matches. Here the CDR3 reads CASSRGGSSYNEQFF. The CDR3 DNA follows: TGTGCCAGCAGCCGGGGCGGGAGCTCCTACAATGAGCAGTTCTTC.

The chain has TRBV5-4 and TRBJ2-1, with a possible D match to TRBD2 (5 bases). Per the germline V gene, CDR1 is SGHNT and CDR2 is YYREEE (reference sequence). The CDR3 totals 13 residues. V gave up 2 bases and J gave up 8 bases, with 11 bases separating them. Here the CDR3 DNA reads TGTGCCAGCAGCTTCACTAGGTTTGATGAGCAGTTCTTC. As protein: CASSFTRFDEQFF.

This clone was recorded a few times. The chain uses TRBV27 and TRBJ2-7; 7 nucleotides agree with TRBD1. This CDR3 has 13 residues. The V and J ends lost 7 bases and 3 bases, in that order; junction bases with no gene match: 6. Germline values: CDR1 MNHEY, CDR2 SMNVEV (reference sequence). The CDR3 nucleotides are TGTGCCAGCACCAAACAGGGGTTCTACGAGCAGTACTTC. This sequence encodes CASTKQGFYEQYF.

This chain uses TRBV5-1 with TRBJ2-7, with D perhaps matching TRBD1 (6 bases). This CDR3 has 13 residues. V was cut by 1 base and J by 1 base, with 6 bases left in between. Per germline, CDR1 SGHRS and CDR2 YFSETQ. CDR3 bases: TGCGCCAGCAGCTTGCAGGGGTCCTACGAGCAGTACTTC. It specifies CASSLQGSYEQYF.

The genes are TRBV19 and TRBJ2-3, with a tentative D call TRBD2 (6 bases). This CDR3 has 14 residues. Trimming cost V 11 bases and J 0 bases, with 15 bases left between them. Per germline, CDR1 LNHDA and CDR2 SQIVND (reference sequence). CDR3 protein: CAGSPSASTDTQYF. The CDR3 DNA reads TGTGCCGGATCCCCTAGCGCAAGCACAGATACGCAGTATTTT.

The gene calls are TRBV15 and TRBJ2-5; D possibly corresponds to TRBD2 (6 bases). With 0 bases removed from V and 3 bases from J, the gap between germline ends came to 11 bases. The CDR3 is 15 amino acids. Germline V gene lookup returns CDR1 LNHNV and CDR2 YYDKDF (reference sequence). As DNA, the CDR3 is TGTGCCACCAGCAGAGATTCCGGCGGGGAAGAGACCCAGTACTTC. It yields the protein CATSRDSGGEETQYF.

The rearrangement joins TRBV6-1 to TRBJ2-7, with TRBD2 identical over 10 bases. This CDR3 has 15 amino acids. The V gene's germline CDR1 is MNHNS and CDR2 SASEGT. J gave up 6 bases and V 2 bases, and 7 bases lay outside the gene matches. The DNA of the CDR3 is TGTGCCAGCAGTGAACAGCCAGCGGGAGGGTCCGAGCAGTACTTC. Amino acids: CASSEQPAGGSEQYF.

The chain joins TRBV6-5 to TRBJ2-7, with TRBD1 matching over 9 bases. The trim removed 8 bases at V and 2 bases at J, leaving 4 bases unmatched. This CDR3 has 13 residues. CDR1 MNHEY and CDR2 SVGAGI come from the germline V gene. The CDR3 DNA is TGTGCCAGCCGGGGACAGGGAACCTACGAGCAGTACTTC. It encodes CASRGQGTYEQYF.

The gene calls are TRBV28 and TRBJ2-7, with TRBD1 identical over 11 bases. Germline V gives CDR1 MDHEN, CDR2 SYDVKM. This CDR3 is 15 amino acids long. Losses at the gene ends were 6 bases for V and 3 bases for J; bases not matched to a gene: 7. CDR3 sequence (DNA): TGTGCCAGCAGCGAACCGGGACAGGGGGGCTACGAGCAGTACTTC. It codes for CASSEPGQGGYEQYF.

The chain links TRBV4-2 to TRBJ1-2; no definite D call. The CDR3 has 17 residues. V was pared by 0 bases and J by 0 bases, with 14 bases between. Germline V CDR1 and CDR2: LGHNA, YNFKEQ. The DNA of the CDR3 is TGTGCCAGCAGCCAAGATTTAGGCAGACCTTCTAACTATGGCTACACCTTC. Translated: CASSQDLGRPSNYGYTF.

This clone rates as medium-sized. V is TRBV4-1 and J is TRBJ1-5; D ambiguous. V gave up 1 base and J gave up 6 bases, with 22 bases separating them. CDR1 and CDR2 (germline): MGHRA, YSYEKL. CDR3 size: 18 residues. This chain's CDR3 is CASSQVDMGMSAGQPQHF. In nucleotides, the CDR3 is TGCGCCAGCAGCCAAGTCGACATGGGCATGAGCGCGGGTCAGCCCCAGCATTTT.

The chain carries TRBV2 and TRBJ2-7; 9 nucleotides align to TRBD1. Germline assignment: CDR1 SNHLY and CDR2 FYNNEI. V trimming: 7 bases; J trimming: 4 bases; junction bases outside the gene matches: 5. The CDR3 is 13 amino acids. The CDR3: CASKRDRDYEQYF. CDR3 nucleotides: TGTGCCAGCAAAAGGGACAGGGATTACGAGCAGTACTTC.

For this clone: The junction and the germline gene differ at one end; a read error may be behind it. The chain recombines TRBV5-4 with TRBJ2-3; D is unclear. The CDR3 length is 12 residues. Germline V lookup: CDR1 SGHNT, CDR2 YYREEE (reference sequence). Here the CDR3 reads CASSRRLDRQYF. The CDR3 DNA is TGTGCCAGCAGCCGCCGGTTGGATAGGCAGTATTTT.

The chain carries TRBV5-1 and TRBJ2-7, with TRBD2 matching 10 bases. Germline CDR1 and CDR2: SGHRS and YFSETQ. The V segment lost 0 bases and the J segment 6 bases; nucleotides outside the gene matches: 3. There are 14 residues in the CDR3. The CDR3 coding sequence is TGCGCCAGCAGCTTGGTTCTAGCGGGAGCCGAGCAGTACTTC. Its protein is CASSLVLAGAEQYF.

This clone came up once. The V gene is TRBV7-9, the J gene TRBJ2-7; perhaps D is TRBD1 or TRBD2 (5 bases each). V was pared by 3 bases and J by 2 bases, with 8 bases between. Germline lookup yields CDR1 SEHNR and CDR2 FQNEAQ (reference sequence). This CDR3 region has 13 residues. The CDR3 sequence is CASSFGTTYEQYF. The CDR3 DNA follows: TGTGCCAGCAGCTTTGGGACCACCTACGAGCAGTACTTC. Full variable domain (remainder filled in from reference TRBV7-9 and TRBJ2-7): DTGVSQNPRHKITKRGQNVTFRCDPISEHNRLYWYRQTLGQGPEFLTYFQNEAQLEKSRLLSDRFSAERPKGSFSTLEIQRTEQGDSAMYLCASSFGTTYEQYFGPGTRLTVT.

J is TRBJ2-2 and V is TRBV27; maybe TRBD2 (5 bases). The CDR3 contains 15 residues. Germline CDR1 is MNHEY and CDR2 is SMNVEV (reference sequence). V was trimmed by 7 bases and J by 7 bases, leaving 19 bases between them. CDR3 coding DNA: TGTGCCAGCACCCAAGTGGCTAGCCTTGGCGGGGAGCTGTTTTTT. Its protein is CASTQVASLGGELFF.

The genes are TRBV18 and TRBJ2-3; D assignment may be TRBD1 or TRBD2 (5 bases each). Trimming shortened V by 3 bases and J by 0 bases, and 10 bases separated the two germline ends. This CDR3 comprises 15 residues. CDR1 is KGHSH and CDR2 is LQKENI in the germline V gene. The CDR3: CASSPGTLSTDTQYF. The CDR3 region has the DNA TGTGCCAGCTCACCTGGGACCCTAAGCACAGATACGCAGTATTTT.

V is TRBV7-3 and J is TRBJ2-1; 10 bases fit TRBD2. Per germline, CDR1 SGHTA and CDR2 FQGTGA. The CDR3 spans 15 residues. Germline trimming cut 2 bases from V and 9 bases from J; bases unmatched to any gene: 7. The CDR3 nucleotides are TGTGCCAGCAGCTTAGGTACTAGCGGGAAGGCTGAGCAGTTCTTC. This translates into CASSLGTSGKAEQFF.